The sequence of this T cell receptor (beta chain) was determined in a study of blood T cells in healthy people across ages (dated by TCRdb to 2013 to 2016). Regarding the complete study: In model experiments, template switching captured roughly one uniquely barcoded TCR beta cDNA molecule for every two T cells. To track age-related changes in TCR beta repertoire diversity, the study relied on deep sequencing normalized with unique cDNA molecular identifiers. Using the same blood draw, the study looked at two additional independent replicas of 1 million unique cDNA reads for two donors, one aged 18 to 30 and the other aged 80 or older. The donors were split into four age groups: young (average 16 years), middle-aged (about 40), aged (more than 60) and long-lived (under 90). To avoid experimental bias, donors of different ages were distributed randomly across sequencing lanes. Findings and caveats that apply to the study as a whole: Since profiling was done on bulk unsorted PBMCs, naive and antigen-experienced compartments could not be conclusively compared. Estimates of total diversity based on one million sequenced T cells were regarded as lower bounds and as underestimates. As age increased, observed TCR beta diversity per million T cells dropped in a roughly linear way, and a significant reduction was already evident by age 40. Because the CMV infection status of the donors was unknown, age-related changes in expanded clonotypes may potentially have been confounded. Compared with the aged group, the long-lived group had more naive CD4+ T cells, fewer expanded clones and increased TCR diversity, a pattern suggesting age selection. Observed TCR beta diversity correlated strongly with the percentage of naive T cells measured by flow cytometry.

Including cysteine and phenylalanine, the CDR3 has 16 amino acids. Solely the CDR3 DNA is kept, with 48 bases framed from the first base. In the germline V gene, CDR1 corresponds to SGHVS and CDR2 to FQNEAQ. The library was prepared using 5' RACE. TCRdb names Illumina HiSeq 2500 as the instrument used. A second PCR of about 7 to 12 cycles was run with a J-beta primer mix and a sample-barcoded 5' primer. A template-switch 5' adaptor carrying 12 random nucleotides introduced a unique molecular identifier onto each TCR beta cDNA molecule. At least 2.5 million CDR3-containing paired-end reads were obtained from each sample. First-strand cDNA was synthesized from all RNA with the Mint cDNA synthesis kit, primed by a TRBC-specific oligonucleotide. Following uracil-DNA glycosylase treatment, a first 18-cycle PCR with universal primers M1SS and BC2_uni_R was performed on all cDNA. Per the authors' processing: Each sample was normalized by randomly selecting 1 million high-quality reads, each carrying a distinct molecular identifier. Instead of being binned into consensus sequences, reads that shared molecular identifiers were thrown out. CDR3 identification, clonotype clustering and error correction used MiTCR with a Q25 quality threshold and the strictest error-elimination algorithm. A nonparametric unseen species model with Euler transformation was used to estimate lower-bound total TCR beta diversity. Through fastp at Q25 and MiXCR, TCRdb rebuilt clones from the public reads, retaining in-frame beta chains. Here each entry gathers all rows of one CDR3 protein and keeps the most common genes and DNA. These V and J calls rely on TCRdb rather than the paper's analysis. For this sample there are about 640,000 distinct CDR3 sequences; roughly 50% appear just once. The ten largest clones add up to 30% to 45% of the sample.

Systemically healthy Caucasian individuals from Russia, around 38 in total and aged about 6 to 95 years, were included as donors. Roughly 11 milliliters of peripheral blood were drawn from each donor into EDTA-treated Vacutainer tubes. PBMCs were isolated by Ficoll-Paque density-gradient centrifugation, with at least 7 million obtained per sample. Total RNA, at least 5 micrograms per sample, was extracted from PBMCs with Trizol reagent. Naive CD45RAhigh/CD27high T cell percentages were measured by flow cytometry on a PBMC aliquot from every donor. On this clonotype: Its antigen is unknown. Base qualities were left out, and no much larger clone turns up one base away.

The sequence was collected from a man aged 55-75 years in good health. Sequencing used blood. The chain is encoded by TRBV7-8 joined to TRBJ2-7; the D gene cannot be named for sure. The end of the DNA aligns better with TRBJ2-5, so the J call may be wrong. The DNA is TGTGCCAGCAACCGGCTTGGAGTTCCTTACCAAGAGACCCAGTACTTC. Translated, it gives CASNRLGVPYQETQYF.